This passage covers 30 T cell receptor beta chains from one sample sequenced in a study of control samples from healthy donors and cancer patients. Produced via immunoSEQ multiplex PCR; TCRdb's table is partial and in-frame only. Of around 83,000 clones listed, 93% are singletons. Sequencing was performed on PBMCs. Receptors were obtained from a woman between 40 and 55 years old with lung cancer.

The gene calls are TRBV9 and TRBJ2-7; D remains ambiguous. V lost 2 bases and J 3 bases, leaving 9 bases between the germline ends. The CDR3 covers 13 residues. The germline V gene has CDR1 SGDLS and CDR2 YYNGEE. In DNA form, the CDR3 reads TGTGCCAGCAGCGTGAATCCCCTCTACGAGCAGTACTTC. Translating it yields CASSVNPLYEQYF.

The V and J genes are TRBV12-5 and TRBJ1-5; D is ambiguous. The ends were cut back, 7 bases at V and 3 bases at J, with 16 bases in the middle. Germline V gives CDR1 LGHNT, CDR2 FRNRAP. The CDR3 contains 15 residues. The CDR3 spells CASATIPQYNQPQHF. As DNA, the CDR3 is TGTGCTAGTGCCACTATACCCCAGTACAATCAGCCCCAGCATTTT.

The J gene is TRBJ2-7, the V gene TRBV19; maybe TRBD1 (6 bases). The germline gives CDR1 LNHDA, CDR2 SQIVND (reference sequence). The CDR3 runs to 14 residues. The germline V and J ends were trimmed by 6 bases and 0 bases, with 12 bases remaining between them. The CDR3 loop is CASRPTGNSYEQYF. Here the CDR3 DNA reads TGTGCCAGTAGACCGACAGGCAACTCCTACGAGCAGTACTTC. The full variable domain, its missing parts supplied by reference TRBV19 and TRBJ2-7, is DGGITQSPKYLFRKEGQNVTLSCEQNLNHDAMYWYRQDPGQGLRLIYYSQIVNDFQKGDIAEGYSVSREKKESFPLTVTSAQKNPTAFYLCASRPTGNSYEQYFGPGTRLTVT.

The V gene is TRBV7-8, the J gene TRBJ1-6; no clear D gene. Between the trimmed V and J ends, which lost 8 bases and 0 bases, there was a span of 5 bases. In germline, CDR1 is SGHVS, CDR2 FQNEAQ. The CDR3 is 13 amino acids. DNA of the CDR3: TGTGCCAGCGGAAGCTCCTATAATTCACCCCTCCACTTT. Protein: CASGSSYNSPLHF.

The genes are TRBV12-3 or TRBV12-4 and TRBJ1-1; D is perhaps TRBD1 (5 bases). Trimming stripped 5 bases from V and 4 bases from J, with 11 bases between. There are 13 residues in the CDR3. The CDR3 DNA reads TGTGCCAGCAGTCAAGGGGCTTTCACTGAAGCTTTCTTT. Its protein product is CASSQGAFTEAFF.

The rearrangement joins TRBV29-1 to TRBJ2-5, with 7 bases identical to TRBD1. With V trimmed by 6 bases and J by 5 bases, 9 bases remained unmatched. Germline lookup yields CDR1 SQVTM and CDR2 ANQGSEA. The CDR3 sequence is 13 residues long. The CDR3 protein is CSVPGGGRETQYF. DNA of the CDR3: TGCAGCGTCCCAGGGGGTGGTAGGGAGACCCAGTACTTC.

This clone appeared a few times. V gene TRBV18 combines with J gene TRBJ1-1, with 7 positions matching TRBD1. The trim removed 3 bases at V and 5 bases at J, leaving 3 bases unmatched. Looked up from germline, CDR1 is KGHSH and CDR2 is LQKENI. The CDR3 is 13 residues long. This CDR3 is CASSPDRDTEAFF. The CDR3 coding sequence is TGTGCCAGCTCACCCGACAGGGATACTGAAGCTTTCTTT.

The gene calls are TRBV4-1 and TRBJ2-2; no firm D call. The CDR3 runs to 16 residues. Trimming pared 4 bases from V and 1 base from J, leaving 13 bases between. Per the germline V gene, CDR1 is MGHRA and CDR2 is YSYEKL. This chain's CDR3 is CASSPKKALNTGELFF. The CDR3 DNA reads TGCGCCAGCAGCCCAAAGAAAGCACTGAACACCGGGGAGCTGTTTTTT.

The chain couples TRBV4-1 to TRBJ1-2; unclear D gene. Deletions cut 1 base from V and 0 bases from J, with 9 bases between. This CDR3 has 15 amino acids. Germline values: CDR1 MGHRA, CDR2 YSYEKL. The CDR3 spells CASSQVRGANYGYTF. CDR3 sequence (DNA): TGCGCCAGCAGCCAAGTACGGGGAGCTAACTATGGCTACACCTTC.

The rearrangement uses TRBV28 and TRBJ2-7; D is undetermined. The CDR3 has 13 residues. V gave up 7 bases and J gave up 3 bases, with 13 bases separating them. Germline lookup yields CDR1 MDHEN and CDR2 SYDVKM. CDR3 sequence reads: CASTLGQNYEQYF. CDR3 DNA sequence: TGTGCCAGCACCTTAGGGCAAAACTACGAGCAGTACTTC.

The CDR3 DNA reads TGTGCCAGCAGCTTGGAGGGGCCAATCTCCTACAATGAGCAGTTCTTC. Protein sequence: CASSLEGPISYNEQFF. This chain connects TRBV5-4 to TRBJ2-1; possibly TRBD1 for D (5 bases). CDR3 length: 16 amino acids. Deletions cut 0 bases from V and 0 bases from J, with 10 bases between. The germline gives CDR1 SGHNT, CDR2 YYREEE (reference sequence).

CDR3 in DNA: TGTGCCAGCAGCCCTTCCGGGGGGGTTGGCTACACCTTC. Encoded protein: CASSPSGGVGYTF. The genes are TRBV7-9 and TRBJ1-2; D is perhaps TRBD1 (5 bases). The CDR3 length is 13 residues. Trimming took off 5 bases at V and 7 bases at J, with 14 bases between the two ends. Looked up from germline, CDR1 is SEHNR and CDR2 is FQNEAQ (reference sequence).

Only one count was recorded for this clone. The chain joins TRBV2 to TRBJ1-1; 9 positions agree with TRBD1. The CDR3 extends over 16 amino acids. Trimming removed 4 bases from V and 1 base from J; junction bases left unmatched: 7. Germline V gene data show CDR1 as SNHLY and CDR2 as FYNNEI. The DNA for the CDR3 is TGTGCCAGCAGTGCACGCCGGGACAGGGCGAACACTGAAGCTTTCTTT. This codes for CASSARRDRANTEAFF.

This clone was picked up one time. The sample carries other DNA sequences with the same CDR3. This sequence joins TRBV27 and TRBJ1-6; D ambiguous. CDR1 is MNHEY, CDR2 SMNVEV, per germline (reference sequence). The CDR3 length is 14 residues. Between the trimmed V and J ends, which lost 6 bases and 0 bases, there was a span of 6 bases. In DNA form, the CDR3 reads TGTGCCAGCAGAGGTCGCTCCTATAATTCACCCCTCCACTTT. It codes for CASRGRSYNSPLHF.

In DNA, the CDR3 is TGTGCCAGCAGCAACGACCGGGGGAGGGGAGCTTTCTTT. This encodes CASSNDRGRGAFF. This chain links TRBV7-2 with TRBJ1-1; tentative D call: TRBD1 (5 bases). Germline V gene data show CDR1 as SGHTA and CDR2 as FQGNSA. Trimming cost V 5 bases and J 10 bases, with 17 bases left between them. The length of the CDR3 is 13 residues.

The chain carries TRBV4-2 and TRBJ1-2; TRBD1 agrees at 8 bases. The germline gives CDR1 LGHNA, CDR2 YNFKEQ. The CDR3 has 19 residues. The junction had 17 bases not matched to a gene; V was cut back by 0 bases and J by 5 bases. The CDR3 region is CASSQDDWTGRKVSYGYTF. CDR3 nucleotides: TGTGCCAGCAGCCAAGATGACTGGACAGGGAGGAAGGTTAGTTATGGCTACACCTTC.

In DNA form, the CDR3 reads TGTGCCAGCAGTTACTCGGTAGTTACAGACCAAGAGACCCAGTACTTC. Its protein product is CASSYSVVTDQETQYF. The chain employs TRBV6-5 and TRBJ2-5; no definite D call. V was cut by 0 bases and J by 0 bases, with 11 bases left in between. This CDR3 comprises 16 residues. Germline V lookup: CDR1 MNHEY, CDR2 SVGAGI.

The V gene is TRBV18, the J gene TRBJ1-5, with D possibly matching TRBD1 (5 bases). This CDR3 spans 15 amino acids. V was clipped by 6 bases and J by 3 bases, with 15 bases between them. Per the germline V gene, CDR1 is KGHSH and CDR2 is LQKENI. CDR3 sequence: CASSPEDNYNQPQHF. In DNA form, the CDR3 reads TGTGCCAGCTCCCCCGAGGACAACTACAATCAGCCCCAGCATTTT.

To note about this clone: This sample also contains other DNA sequences that code for the same CDR3. The gene calls are TRBV5-1 and TRBJ2-3; no definite D call. Germline assignment: CDR1 SGHRS and CDR2 YFSETQ. The V gene lost 4 bases and the J gene lost 1 base, with 7 bases spanning the gap. This CDR3 has 13 amino acids. The chain's CDR3 is CASSPGGTDTQYF. The CDR3 DNA reads as TGCGCCAGCAGCCCGGGTGGCACAGATACGCAGTATTTT. The full variable domain, with the rest looked up from reference TRBV5-1 and TRBJ2-3, is KAGVTQTPRYLIKTRGQQVTLSCSPISGHRSVSWYQQTPGQGLQFLFEYFSETQRNKGNFPGRFSGRQFSNSRSEMNVSTLELGDSALYLCASSPGGTDTQYFGPGTRLTVL.

In this sample, this clone turned up once. The chain carries TRBV2 and TRBJ2-7, with a tentative D call TRBD1 (5 bases). CDR1 and CDR2 (germline): SNHLY, FYNNEI. This CDR3 region has 15 residues. The V end lost 4 bases, the J end lost 3 bases, and 16 bases lay between the germline ends. The CDR3 coding sequence is TGTGCCAGCAGTGGTGGAAGGGGTCCCTACTACGAGCAGTACTTC. Protein sequence: CASSGGRGPYYEQYF.

The chain is built from TRBV19 and TRBJ1-3, with 8 bases matching TRBD1. Germline trimming cut 1 base from V and 5 bases from J; bases unmatched to any gene: 7. The CDR3 is 16 amino acids. Germline CDR1 reads LNHDA; CDR2 reads SQIVND (reference sequence). The CDR3 region has the DNA TGTGCCAGTAGTATAGGGGGGACAGGAAAAAGAAACACCATATATTTT. Translating it yields CASSIGGTGKRNTIYF. The full variable domain, its missing parts supplied by reference TRBV19 and TRBJ1-3, is DGGITQSPKYLFRKEGQNVTLSCEQNLNHDAMYWYRQDPGQGLRLIYYSQIVNDFQKGDIAEGYSVSREKKESFPLTVTSAQKNPTAFYLCASSIGGTGKRNTIYFGEGSWLTVV.

This chain links TRBV4-2 with TRBJ1-3, with D unclear. The CDR3 spans 14 residues. V was cut by 0 bases and J by 7 bases, with 10 bases left in between. Germline V lookup: CDR1 LGHNA, CDR2 YNFKEQ. Here the CDR3 reads CASSQEIWWNTIYF. DNA of the CDR3: TGTGCCAGCAGCCAAGAGATATGGTGGAACACCATATATTTT.

The chain has TRBV7-3 and TRBJ1-1; D gene uncertain. The length of the CDR3 is 15 residues. V dropped 0 bases and J dropped 2 bases, with 10 bases sitting between them. Germline values: CDR1 SGHTA, CDR2 FQGTGA. For the CDR3, the DNA is TGTGCCAGCAGCTTAACAGGGCCAGTAAACACTGAAGCTTTCTTT. Protein product: CASSLTGPVNTEAFF.

The chain couples TRBV5-1 to TRBJ1-6, with no clear D. V was cut by 3 bases and J by 5 bases, with 12 bases left in between. The CDR3 covers 15 residues. Germline V gives CDR1 SGHRS, CDR2 YFSETQ. The CDR3 here is CASSYRGLDNSPLHF. In DNA form, the CDR3 reads TGCGCCAGCAGCTACCGGGGTTTAGATAATTCACCCCTCCACTTT.

This chain links TRBV19 with TRBJ1-1, with D possibly TRBD1 on 6 matching bases. V was clipped by 0 bases and J by 3 bases, with 17 bases between them. There are 17 residues in the CDR3. CDR1 is LNHDA, CDR2 SQIVND, per germline (reference sequence). Written as DNA, the CDR3 is TGTGCCAGTAGTATAGACCCCGTCCGACAGGTCGACACTGAAGCTTTCTTT. This gives the protein CASSIDPVRQVDTEAFF.

The rearrangement links TRBV19 to TRBJ1-5; D is possibly TRBD1 (6 bases). The CDR3 has 15 residues. The V gene's germline CDR1 is LNHDA and CDR2 SQIVND (reference sequence). Trimming removed 2 bases from V and 2 bases from J, with 10 bases in between. The CDR3 nucleotides read TGTGCCAGTAGTATATGGGGGGCAGGCAATCAGCCCCAGCATTTT. As protein: CASSIWGAGNQPQHF.

This chain connects TRBV6-5 to TRBJ2-7; a weak D match, TRBD1 (6 bases). The ends were cut back, 7 bases at V and 0 bases at J, with 16 bases in the middle. Germline values: CDR1 MNHEY, CDR2 SVGAGI. The CDR3 extends over 15 amino acids. CDR3 sequence reads: CASTLPWGLSYEQYF. As DNA, the CDR3 is TGTGCCAGCACACTACCCTGGGGGCTCTCCTACGAGCAGTACTTC.

The CDR3 DNA is TGTGCCAGTAGTATCGGAAACAGGGGGCTGGGACAGCCCCAGCATTTT. It specifies CASSIGNRGLGQPQHF. The gene calls are TRBV19 and TRBJ1-5, with 9 positions matching TRBD1. CDR1 is LNHDA, CDR2 SQIVND, per germline (reference sequence). The trim removed 3 bases at V and 7 bases at J, leaving 10 bases unmatched. This CDR3 spans 16 amino acids.

The chain is built from TRBV12-3 or TRBV12-4 and TRBJ2-1; 10 bases line up with TRBD2. CDR3 length: 13 residues. With 3 bases clipped from V and 10 bases from J, the junction kept 3 bases outside the gene matches. This CDR3 reads CASSFILAGEQFF. The CDR3 coding sequence is TGTGCCAGCAGTTTCATACTAGCGGGGGAGCAGTTCTTC.

The V and J genes are TRBV30 and TRBJ1-3; D unresolved. Trimming cost V 2 bases and J 0 bases, with 8 bases left between them. The length of the CDR3 is 14 residues. CDR1 and CDR2 from the germline V gene are GTSNPN and SVGIG (reference sequence). CDR3 nucleotides: TGTGCCTGGAGTCGCCGCAGCTCTGGAAACACCATATATTTT. This translates into CAWSRRSSGNTIYF. Full variable domain (rest looked up from reference TRBV30 and TRBJ1-3): SQTIHQWPATLVQPVGSPLSLECTVEGTSNPNLYWYRQAAGRGLQLLFYSVGIGQISSEVPQNLSASRPQDRQFILSSKKLLLSDSGFYLCAWSRRSSGNTIYFGEGSWLTVV.